This TCR beta chain emerged from a study of T cell changes during pregnancy in multiple sclerosis. The CDR3 totals 15 residues. Losses at the gene ends were 4 bases for V and 5 bases for J; bases not matched to a gene: 3. The germline V gene encodes CDR1 SGHRS and CDR2 YFSETQ. Method: immunoSEQ multiplex PCR; TCRdb's copy keeps in-frame clones and lacks some. The sample includes tens of thousands of clones, approximately 90% of them seen just once. The chain recombines TRBV5-1 with TRBJ2-1; 13 nucleotides line up with TRBD2. The receptor was derived from a female donor in good health, enrolled as a control in a pregnancy study. Sequencing used peripheral blood, obtained in the first trimester of pregnancy. DNA of the CDR3: TGCGCCAGCAGCCCCGGGACTAGCGGGAACAATGAGCAGTTCTTC. Translating gives CASSPGTSGNNEQFF.